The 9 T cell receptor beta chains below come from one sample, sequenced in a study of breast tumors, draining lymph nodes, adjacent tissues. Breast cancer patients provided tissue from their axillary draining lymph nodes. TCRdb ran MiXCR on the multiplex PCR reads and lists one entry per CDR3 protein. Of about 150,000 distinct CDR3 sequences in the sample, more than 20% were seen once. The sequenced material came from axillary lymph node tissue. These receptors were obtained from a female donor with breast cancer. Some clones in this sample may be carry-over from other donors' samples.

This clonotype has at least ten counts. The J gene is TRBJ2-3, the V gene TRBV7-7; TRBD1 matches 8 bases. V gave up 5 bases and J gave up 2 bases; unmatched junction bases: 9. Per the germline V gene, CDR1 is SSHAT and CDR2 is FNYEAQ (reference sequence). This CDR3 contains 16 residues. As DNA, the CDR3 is TGTGCCAGCAGCCCAAGCTTGGGACAGGCCACAGATACGCAGTATTTT. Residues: CASSPSLGQATDTQYF.

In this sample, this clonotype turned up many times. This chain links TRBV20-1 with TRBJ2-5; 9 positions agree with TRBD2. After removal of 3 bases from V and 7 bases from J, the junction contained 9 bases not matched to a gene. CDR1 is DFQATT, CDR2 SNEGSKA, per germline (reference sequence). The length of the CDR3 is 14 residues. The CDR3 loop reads CSASGSSGVGTQYF. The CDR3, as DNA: TGCAGTGCTAGTGGGTCTAGCGGGGTCGGGACCCAGTACTTC.

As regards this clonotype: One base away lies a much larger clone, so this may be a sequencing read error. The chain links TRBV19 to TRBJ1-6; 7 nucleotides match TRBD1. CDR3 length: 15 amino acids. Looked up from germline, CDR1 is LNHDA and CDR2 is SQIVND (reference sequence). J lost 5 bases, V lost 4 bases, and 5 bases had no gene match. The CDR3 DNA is TGTGCCAGTAGTACACAGGGGATTGATAATTCACCCCTCCACTTT. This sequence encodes CASSTQGIDNSPLHF.

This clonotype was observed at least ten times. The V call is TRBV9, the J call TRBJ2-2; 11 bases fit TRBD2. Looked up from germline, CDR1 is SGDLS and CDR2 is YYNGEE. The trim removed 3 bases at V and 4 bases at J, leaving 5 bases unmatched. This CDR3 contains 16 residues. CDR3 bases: TGTGCCAGCAGCGCCCATAGCGGGAGGGCCACCGGGGAGCTGTTTTTT. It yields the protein CASSAHSGRATGELFF. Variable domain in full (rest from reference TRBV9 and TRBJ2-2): DSGVTQTPKHLITATGQRVTLRCSPRSGDLSVYWYQQSLDQGLQFLIQYYNGEERAKGNILERFSAQQFPDLHSELNLSSLELGDSALYFCASSAHSGRATGELFFGEGSRLTVL.

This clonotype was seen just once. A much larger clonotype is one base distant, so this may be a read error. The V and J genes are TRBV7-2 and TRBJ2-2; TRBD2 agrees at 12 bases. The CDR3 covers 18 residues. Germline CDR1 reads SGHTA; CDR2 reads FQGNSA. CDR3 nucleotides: TGTGCCAGCAGCTTAGCTGCTAGCGGGAGGGCCTACACCGGGGAGCTGCTTTTT. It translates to CASSLAASGRAYTGELLF. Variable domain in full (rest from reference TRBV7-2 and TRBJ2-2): GAGVSQSPSNKVTEKGKDVELRCDPISGHTALYWYRQSLGQGLEFLIYFQGNSAPDKSGLPSDRFSAERTGGSVSTLTIQRTQQEDSAVYLCASSLAASGRAYTGELLFGEGSRLTVL.

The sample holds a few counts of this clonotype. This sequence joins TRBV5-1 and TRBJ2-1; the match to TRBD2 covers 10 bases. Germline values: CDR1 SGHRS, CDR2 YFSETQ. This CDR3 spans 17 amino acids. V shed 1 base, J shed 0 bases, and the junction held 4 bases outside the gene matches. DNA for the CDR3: TGCGCCAGCAGCTTGATCACTAGCGGGGTCTCCTACAATGAGCAGTTCTTC. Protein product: CASSLITSGVSYNEQFF.

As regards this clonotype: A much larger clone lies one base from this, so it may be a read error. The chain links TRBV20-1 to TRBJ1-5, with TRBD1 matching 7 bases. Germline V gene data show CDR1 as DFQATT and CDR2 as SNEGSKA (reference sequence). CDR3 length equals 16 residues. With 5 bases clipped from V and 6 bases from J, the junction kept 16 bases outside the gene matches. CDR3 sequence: CSAGGNDRVVGQPQHF. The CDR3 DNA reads TGCAGTGCTGGAGGGAACGACAGGGTCGTCGGTCAGCCCCAGCATTTT.

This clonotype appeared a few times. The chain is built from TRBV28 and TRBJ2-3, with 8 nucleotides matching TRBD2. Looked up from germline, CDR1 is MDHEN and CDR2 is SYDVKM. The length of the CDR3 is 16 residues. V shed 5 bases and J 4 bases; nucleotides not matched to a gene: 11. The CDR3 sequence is CASSPETSVLADTQYF. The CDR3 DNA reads TGTGCCAGCAGTCCAGAGACTAGCGTTTTGGCAGATACGCAGTATTTT. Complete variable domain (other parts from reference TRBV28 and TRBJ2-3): DVKVTQSSRYLVKRTGEKVFLECVQDMDHENMFWYRQDPGLGLRLIYFSYDVKMKEKGDIPEGYSVSREKKERFSLILESASTNQTSMYLCASSPETSVLADTQYFGPGTRLTVL.

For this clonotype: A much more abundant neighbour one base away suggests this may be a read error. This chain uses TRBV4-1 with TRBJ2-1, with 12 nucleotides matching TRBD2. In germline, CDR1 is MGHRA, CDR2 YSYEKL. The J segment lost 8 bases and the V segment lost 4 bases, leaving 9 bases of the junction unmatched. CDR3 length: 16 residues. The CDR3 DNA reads TGCGCCAGCAGCCGAATGACTAGCGGGAGTGTACATGAGCAGTTCTTC. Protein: CASSRMTSGSVHEQFF.